These 6 T cell receptor beta chains originate from one sample sequenced in a study of T cell changes during pregnancy in multiple sclerosis. Only in-frame clones appear in the TCRdb table, and some are missing; sequencing was by immunoSEQ multiplex PCR. This sample carries tens of thousands of clones, 92% of them seen once, and the ten largest clones take around 0.53%. The source was CD4+ T cells from peripheral blood mononuclear cells, collected after pregnancy. These receptors were collected from a female donor with multiple sclerosis, enrolled in a pregnancy study.

The CDR3: CASRPVGLARTGELFF. CDR3 coding DNA: TGCGCCAGCAGGCCGGTTGGACTAGCGAGGACCGGGGAGCTGTTTTTT. The chain links TRBV10-2 to TRBJ2-2, with 9 bases identical to TRBD2. The ends lost 6 bases at V and 5 bases at J; junction bases unmatched: 10. This CDR3 is 16 amino acids long. The germline V gene has CDR1 WSHSY and CDR2 SAAADI.

The table lists this clone with a count of one. The chain joins TRBV28 to TRBJ1-1; a weak D match, TRBD1 (5 bases). Looked up from germline, CDR1 is MDHEN and CDR2 is SYDVKM. Trimming shortened V by 8 bases and J by 1 base, and 17 bases separated the two germline ends. The CDR3 spans 15 residues. CDR3 in DNA: TGTGCCAGCGGTCGCGGGACGGCTCCGAACACTGAAGCTTTCTTT. Translating it yields CASGRGTAPNTEAFF.

The rearrangement joins TRBV19 to TRBJ2-7; weak D call: TRBD2 (6 bases). The V end lost 4 bases, the J end lost 5 bases, and 18 bases lay between the germline ends. This CDR3 has 15 residues. Germline CDR1 reads LNHDA; CDR2 reads SQIVND (reference sequence). The CDR3 protein is CASSKSGSQYNEQYF. CDR3 nucleotides: TGTGCCAGTAGTAAGTCCGGGAGTCAGTACAACGAGCAGTACTTC.

For the CDR3, the DNA is TGTGCCAGCAGTTTAGGGGACAGGAACCTTGGGGCTTTCTTT. This codes for CASSLGDRNLGAFF. V is TRBV28 and J is TRBJ1-1; 8 bases are a match to TRBD1. Germline loops: CDR1 MDHEN, CDR2 SYDVKM. V shed 2 bases, J shed 11 bases, and the junction held 10 bases outside the gene matches. The CDR3 totals 14 residues.

J is TRBJ2-3 and V is TRBV6-4; TRBD2 matches at 10 bases. Trimming cost V 7 bases and J 6 bases; bases outside gene matches: 10. Germline CDR1 and CDR2: MRHNA and SNTAGT. The CDR3 has 15 amino acids. This CDR3 reads CASKRAGGPPDTQYF. DNA for the CDR3: TGTGCCAGCAAAAGAGCGGGAGGGCCTCCGGATACGCAGTATTTT.

The chain has TRBV7-2 and TRBJ2-2; D might be TRBD1 (5 bases). V lost 3 bases to trimming and J lost 6 bases, with 11 bases between them. Germline-derived CDR1 and CDR2 are SGHTA and FQGNSA. The CDR3 is 14 amino acids. CDR3 loop: CASSLWGVPGELFF. CDR3 bases: TGTGCCAGCAGCTTGTGGGGCGTCCCCGGGGAGCTGTTTTTT.